This T cell receptor (beta chain) is drawn from a study of blood T cell repertoires in COVID-19 (dated by TCRdb to the early 2020s). Concerning the study at large: Samples covering the acute and convalescent phases of COVID-19 were provided by collaborators in the United States, Italy and Spain. The material from the prospective study consisted of cDNA or gDNA derived from T cells, B-cell-depleted T cells, or PBMCs. Deeply sampled blood TCRbeta repertoires from subjects exposed to, actively infected with, or recovered from COVID-19 were included in the dataset. The repertoires were released in a freely available public database meant as a resource for research on the immune response to SARS-CoV-2. The samples were drawn from the first 160 participants of the ongoing ImmuneRACE study and from 950 to 1,500 subjects provided by 6 global collaborators. Sample metadata almost always included a de-identified subject ID, COVID-19 status, age in years and sex. HLA class I and class II types, where available, came from metadata supplied by the sample provider rather than from assay-based typing. Results the study describes overall, beyond this receptor: How much clinical and demographic metadata was included differed by source and by participant, and the metadata was provided uncurated.

Via the germline V gene (reference sequence), CDR1 is SEHNR and CDR2 FQNEAQ. Ends trimmed: V by 3 bases, J by 7 bases; bases unmatched to a gene: 3. Spanning cysteine to phenylalanine, the CDR3 consists of 15 amino acids. CDR3 DNA only is kept here, 45 bases in frame from base 1. The immunoSEQ Assay, a bias-controlled multiplex PCR, was used to amplify TCRbeta CDR3 regions from genomic DNA. The paper's processing steps were these. Nucleated cell counts per sample were estimated from amplification of reference gene primers within the assay. To quantify the absolute abundance of each unique TCRbeta CDR3 rearrangement, sequence reads were collapsed and filtered. Productive Simpson clonality was computed per sample as the square root of Simpson's diversity index over productive rearrangements. The table was pulled from immuneACCESS by TCRdb, which kept in-frame rearrangements only. Such tables lose some clones; where checked, under half of the loss comes from unresolved V genes, and the rest has no known cause. Clonal size and the V and J genes are those of that table, whereas D and trimming came from the DNA. The sample contains about 200,000 clones, roughly 89% of them found a single time. The ten largest clones add up to 2.2% of the sample.

Note on this clone: The antigen it recognizes is unknown. Qualities for individual bases were not recorded, and no much larger clone is one base off.

Samples from volunteer blood donors who had recovered from COVID-19 were contributed by a second Seattle source. Whole blood was collected in K2EDTA tubes by collaborating institutions according to the institutions' own protocols. For TCRbeta analysis, collaborators shipped samples in one of three forms: frozen whole blood, isolated PBMCs, or DNA extracted from either of those sample types. The receptor was isolated from a man younger than 45 who had recovered from COVID-19. The chain was built from TRBV7-9 and TRBJ1-6; 10 bases in the middle match TRBD1. The sample consisted of peripheral blood. The DNA sequence is TGTGCCAGCAGCTTGGTGGGACAGGGGAATTCACCCCTCCACTTT. This gives the protein CASSLVGQGNSPLHF.